What follows describes a single T cell receptor (beta chain). This CDR3 spans 14 amino acids. CDR1 and CDR2 (germline): LGHDT, YNNKEL (reference sequence). Trimming removed 2 bases from V and 5 bases from J, with 10 bases in between. The table came from immunoSEQ multiplex PCR; TCRdb's copy has only in-frame clones and leaves some out. The table records approximately 70,000 clones, about four fifths of them present only once. This sample is drawn from a study of blood T cell repertoires in COVID-19. The TCR sequence derives from a woman at least 80 years old with acute or convalescent COVID-19. The sequenced sample consisted of peripheral blood. The chain carries TRBV3-1 (or the pseudogene TRBV3-2) and TRBJ1-5; a possible D gene is TRBD1 (5 bases). The CDR3 bases are TGTGCCAGCAGCCAAACAACGGGGGATCAGCCCCAGCATTTT. Translating it yields CASSQTTGDQPQHF.